These T cell receptor beta chains were read from a single sample in a study of blood T cell repertoires in COVID-19. Produced via immunoSEQ multiplex PCR; TCRdb's table is partial and in-frame only. The sample has some 160,000 clones, more than 70% seen once. Sequenced input: peripheral blood. The receptors originated from a man aged 50 or older who had recovered from COVID-19. Both conserved end residues are part of each CDR3. D genes are given only for firm matches. Not every row has a clone size; where given, it reads once, few, many or a size class.

clone size: .
J gene: TRBJ2-5
CDR3 length: 14
V gene: TRBV7-9
D gene: TRBD1
CDR3 DNA: TGTGCCAGCAGCTATGGGACAGGGCAAGAGACCCAGTACTTC
CDR3 protein: CASSYGTGQETQYF

clone size: .
J gene: TRBJ2-5
CDR3 length: 17
V gene: TRBV28
D gene: TRBD2
CDR3 DNA: TGTGCCAGCAGTTTTCCCACTAGCGGGGGGTGGAGAGAGACCCAGTACTTC
CDR3 protein: CASSFPTSGGWRETQYF

clone size: .
J gene: TRBJ1-4
CDR3 length: 13
V gene: TRBV10-3
D gene: TRBD1
CDR3 DNA: TGTGCCACCCGGACAGGGGGGAGTGAAAAACTGTTTTTT
CDR3 protein: CATRTGGSEKLFF

clone size: .
J gene: TRBJ2-1
CDR3 length: 15
V gene: TRBV19
D gene: TRBD1
CDR3 DNA: TGTGCCAGTAGTATAGGTCGACAGGGGGCAATACGGCAGTTCTTC
CDR3 protein: CASSIGRQGAIRQFF

clone size: .
J gene: TRBJ2-3
CDR3 length: 16
V gene: TRBV5-1
D gene: .
CDR3 DNA: TGCGCCAGCAGCTCCGGGGCCTCTAGCGTCACAGATACGCAGTATTTT
CDR3 protein: CASSSGASSVTDTQYF

clone size: .
J gene: TRBJ2-3
CDR3 length: 13
V gene: TRBV14
D gene: TRBD1
CDR3 DNA: TGTGCCAGCAGGGGACAGGGGACAGATACGCAGTATTTT
CDR3 protein: CASRGQGTDTQYF

clone size: once
J gene: TRBJ1-1
CDR3 length: 12
V gene: TRBV28
D gene: .
CDR3 DNA: TGTGCCAGCAGTACAGGACGAACTGAAGCTTTCTTT
CDR3 protein: CASSTGRTEAFF

clone size: .
J gene: TRBJ2-6
CDR3 length: 14
V gene: TRBV6-5
D gene: .
CDR3 DNA: TGTGCCAGCAGTTACACAGTTGGGGCCAACGTCCTGACTTTC
CDR3 protein: CASSYTVGANVLTF

clone size: .
J gene: TRBJ2-3
CDR3 length: 15
V gene: TRBV7-2
D gene: .
CDR3 DNA: TGTGCCAGCAGCTTAGTTCAGGGTCGCACAGATACGCAGTATTTT
CDR3 protein: CASSLVQGRTDTQYF

clone size: .
J gene: TRBJ1-4
CDR3 length: 12
V gene: TRBV6-1
D gene: .
CDR3 DNA: TGTGCCAGCAGTGAAATGGCTCGGGAACTGTTTTTT
CDR3 protein: CASSEMARELFF

clone size: .
J gene: TRBJ1-1
CDR3 length: 13
V gene: TRBV18
D gene: .
CDR3 DNA: TGTGCCAGCTCACCCCAGGGCGGAACTGAAGCTTTCTTT
CDR3 protein: CASSPQGGTEAFF

clone size: .
J gene: TRBJ2-1
CDR3 length: 15
V gene: TRBV7-2
D gene: TRBD2
CDR3 DNA: TGTGCCAGCAGCTTAAGCGGGGGCTCCTACAATGAGCAGTTCTTC
CDR3 protein: CASSLSGGSYNEQFF

clone size: .
J gene: TRBJ1-6
CDR3 length: 14
V gene: TRBV6-5
D gene: TRBD1
CDR3 DNA: TGTGCCAGCGGGGACAGGGTGGGAAATTCACCCCTCCACTTT
CDR3 protein: CASGDRVGNSPLHF

clone size: .
J gene: TRBJ1-6
CDR3 length: 16
V gene: TRBV6-6
D gene: TRBD1
CDR3 DNA: TGTGCCAGCAGCGAAAAACAGGGGGGATTAAATTCACCCCTCCACTTT
CDR3 protein: CASSEKQGGLNSPLHF

clone size: .
J gene: TRBJ2-3
CDR3 length: 13
V gene: TRBV6-4
D gene: TRBD2
CDR3 DNA: TGTGCCACCCGGGGGGGAGGCTCAGATACGCAGTATTTT
CDR3 protein: CATRGGGSDTQYF

clone size: .
J gene: TRBJ2-7
CDR3 length: 12
V gene: TRBV7-8
D gene: .
CDR3 DNA: TGTGCCAGCAGCCAAGCCCAGAACAAGCAGTACTTC
CDR3 protein: CASSQAQNKQYF

clone size: .
J gene: TRBJ1-5
CDR3 length: 15
V gene: TRBV6-5
D gene: TRBD1
CDR3 DNA: TGTGCCAGCAGTTCTACAGGGGGCTACAATCAGCCCCAGCATTTT
CDR3 protein: CASSSTGGYNQPQHF